This T cell receptor (beta chain) originates from a study of blood T cell repertoires in COVID-19. Study in general: From T cells, B-cell-depleted T cells, or PBMCs came the material, which was cDNA or gDNA.

Produced via immunoSEQ multiplex PCR; TCRdb's table is partial and in-frame only. The sample gives 25,000 to 35,000 clones, roughly 88% of which show up once; more than 10% is in the top ten. From germline, CDR1 is KGHSH and CDR2 LQKENI. Trimming took 0 bases from V and 6 from J, leaving 15 bases between them. The CDR3 consists of 15 residues. The receptor comes from a human donor in a cohort sampled during active COVID-19. The sequenced sample consisted of peripheral blood. The J gene is TRBJ2-7, the V gene TRBV18; D is ambiguous. The CDR3 is CASSPPAGSFSEQYF. Written as DNA, the CDR3 is TGTGCCAGCTCACCACCTGCAGGCTCTTTTTCCGAGCAGTACTTC. Filled out from reference TRBV18 and TRBJ2-7, the complete variable domain reads NAGVMQNPRHLVRRRGQEARLRCSPMKGHSHVYWYRQLPEEGLKFMVYLQKENIIDESGMPKERFSAEFPKEGPSILRIQQVVRGDSAAYFCASSPPAGSFSEQYFGPGTRLTVT.